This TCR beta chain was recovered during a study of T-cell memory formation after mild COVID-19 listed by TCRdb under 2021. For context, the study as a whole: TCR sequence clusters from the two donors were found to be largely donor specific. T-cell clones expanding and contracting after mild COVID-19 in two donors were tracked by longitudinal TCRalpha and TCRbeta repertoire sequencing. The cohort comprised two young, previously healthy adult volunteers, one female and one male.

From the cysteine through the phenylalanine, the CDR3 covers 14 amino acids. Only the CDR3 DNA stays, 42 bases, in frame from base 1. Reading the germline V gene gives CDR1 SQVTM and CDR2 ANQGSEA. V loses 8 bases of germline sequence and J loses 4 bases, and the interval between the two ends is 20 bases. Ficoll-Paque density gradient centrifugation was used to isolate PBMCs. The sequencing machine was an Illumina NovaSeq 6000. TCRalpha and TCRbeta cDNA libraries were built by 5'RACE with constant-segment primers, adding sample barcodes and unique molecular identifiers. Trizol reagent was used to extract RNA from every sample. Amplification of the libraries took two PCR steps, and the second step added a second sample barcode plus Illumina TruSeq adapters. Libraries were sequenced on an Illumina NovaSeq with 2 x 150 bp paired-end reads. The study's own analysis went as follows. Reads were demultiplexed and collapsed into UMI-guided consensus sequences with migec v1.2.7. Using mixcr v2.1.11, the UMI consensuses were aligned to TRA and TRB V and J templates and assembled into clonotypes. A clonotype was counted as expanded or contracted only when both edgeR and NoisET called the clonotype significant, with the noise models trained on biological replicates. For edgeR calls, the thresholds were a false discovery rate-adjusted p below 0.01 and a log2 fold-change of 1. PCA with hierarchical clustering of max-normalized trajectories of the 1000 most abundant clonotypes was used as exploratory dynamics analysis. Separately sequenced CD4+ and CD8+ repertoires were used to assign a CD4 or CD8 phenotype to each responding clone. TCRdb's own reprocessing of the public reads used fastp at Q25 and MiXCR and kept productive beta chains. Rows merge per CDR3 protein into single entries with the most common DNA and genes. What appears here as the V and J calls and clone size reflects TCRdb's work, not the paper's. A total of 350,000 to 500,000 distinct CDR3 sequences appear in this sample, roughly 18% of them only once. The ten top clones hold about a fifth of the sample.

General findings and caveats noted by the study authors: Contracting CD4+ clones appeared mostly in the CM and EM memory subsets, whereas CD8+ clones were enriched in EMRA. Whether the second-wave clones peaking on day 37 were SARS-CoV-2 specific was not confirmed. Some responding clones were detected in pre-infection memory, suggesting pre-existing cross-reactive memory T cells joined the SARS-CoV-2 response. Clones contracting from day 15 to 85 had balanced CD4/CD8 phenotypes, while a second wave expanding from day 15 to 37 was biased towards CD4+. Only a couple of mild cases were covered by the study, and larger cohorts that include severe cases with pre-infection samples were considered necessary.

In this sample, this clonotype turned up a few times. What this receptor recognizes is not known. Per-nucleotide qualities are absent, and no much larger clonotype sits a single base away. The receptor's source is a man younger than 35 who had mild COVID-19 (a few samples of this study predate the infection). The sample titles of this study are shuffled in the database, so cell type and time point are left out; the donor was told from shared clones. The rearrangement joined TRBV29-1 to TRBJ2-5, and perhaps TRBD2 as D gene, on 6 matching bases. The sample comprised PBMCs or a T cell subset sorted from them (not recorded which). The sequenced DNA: TGCAGCCACCAGGGAGGTAATACGCGAGAGACCCAGTACTTC. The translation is CSHQGGNTRETQYF.